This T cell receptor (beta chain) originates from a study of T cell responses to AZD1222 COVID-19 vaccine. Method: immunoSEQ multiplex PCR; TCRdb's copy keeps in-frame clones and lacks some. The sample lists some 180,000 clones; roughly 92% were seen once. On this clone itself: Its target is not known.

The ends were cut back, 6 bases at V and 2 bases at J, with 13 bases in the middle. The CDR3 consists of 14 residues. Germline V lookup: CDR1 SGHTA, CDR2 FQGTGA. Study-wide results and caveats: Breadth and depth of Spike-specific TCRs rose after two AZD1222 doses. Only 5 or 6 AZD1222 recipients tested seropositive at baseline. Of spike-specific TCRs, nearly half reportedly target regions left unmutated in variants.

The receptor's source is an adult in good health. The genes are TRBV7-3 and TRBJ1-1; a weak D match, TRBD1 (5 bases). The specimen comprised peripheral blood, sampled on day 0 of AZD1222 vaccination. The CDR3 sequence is CASSPGASNTEAFF. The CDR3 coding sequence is TGTGCCAGCAGTCCTGGGGCCTCCAACACTGAAGCTTTCTTT.